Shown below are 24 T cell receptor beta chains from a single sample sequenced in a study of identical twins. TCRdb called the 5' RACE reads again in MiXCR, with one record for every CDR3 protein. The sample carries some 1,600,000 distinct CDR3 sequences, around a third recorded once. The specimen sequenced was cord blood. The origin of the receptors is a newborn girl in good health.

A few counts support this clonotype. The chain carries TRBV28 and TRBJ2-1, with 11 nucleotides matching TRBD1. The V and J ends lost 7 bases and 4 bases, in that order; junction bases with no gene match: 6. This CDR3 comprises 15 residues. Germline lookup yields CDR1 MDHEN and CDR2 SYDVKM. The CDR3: CASTSRDRGYNEQFF. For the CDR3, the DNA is TGTGCCAGCACCTCTCGGGACAGGGGGTACAATGAGCAGTTCTTC. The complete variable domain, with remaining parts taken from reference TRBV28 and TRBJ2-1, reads DVKVTQSSRYLVKRTGEKVFLECVQDMDHENMFWYRQDPGLGLRLIYFSYDVKMKEKGDIPEGYSVSREKKERFSLILESASTNQTSMYLCASTSRDRGYNEQFFGPGTRLTVL.

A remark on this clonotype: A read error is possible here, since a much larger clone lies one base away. The chain's CDR3 is CAGSLAQNLREQYF. CDR3 sequence (DNA): TGCGCCGGCAGCTTGGCCCAAAATCTACGTGAGCAGTACTTC. The chain uses TRBV5-1 and TRBJ2-5; D uncertain. The germline V gene encodes CDR1 SGHRS and CDR2 YFSETQ. The CDR3 extends over 14 amino acids.

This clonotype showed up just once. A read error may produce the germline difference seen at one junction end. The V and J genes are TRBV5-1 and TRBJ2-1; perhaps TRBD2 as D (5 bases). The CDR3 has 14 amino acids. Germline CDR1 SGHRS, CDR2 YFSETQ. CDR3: CASNLGDSYNEQFF. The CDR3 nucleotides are TGCGCCAGCAACTTGGGAGATTCCTACAATGAGCAGTTCTTC.

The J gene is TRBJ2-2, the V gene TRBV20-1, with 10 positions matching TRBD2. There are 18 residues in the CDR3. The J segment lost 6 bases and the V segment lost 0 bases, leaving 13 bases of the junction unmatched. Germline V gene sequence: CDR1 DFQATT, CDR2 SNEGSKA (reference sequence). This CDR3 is CSARDKNGLAGVAGELFF. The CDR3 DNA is TGCAGTGCTAGAGATAAGAATGGGCTAGCGGGAGTGGCCGGGGAGCTGTTTTTT.

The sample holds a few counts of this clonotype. The DNA of the CDR3 is TGTGCCAGCAGCCAAGGTCCCGGCCGAGAAGCTTTCTTT. This codes for CASSQGPGREAFF. This chain connects TRBV4-2 to TRBJ1-1; D remains unclear. V was shortened by 1 base and J by 8 bases, with 11 bases between the two germline ends. The CDR3 runs to 13 residues. Germline-derived CDR1 and CDR2 are LGHNA and YNFKEQ.

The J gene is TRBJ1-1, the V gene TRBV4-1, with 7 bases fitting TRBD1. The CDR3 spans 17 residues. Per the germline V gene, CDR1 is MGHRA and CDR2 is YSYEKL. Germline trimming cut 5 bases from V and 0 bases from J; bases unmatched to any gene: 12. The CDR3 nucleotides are TGCGCCAGCAGCTCGGATCAGTGGGGACAGTTGAACACTGAAGCTTTCTTT. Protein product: CASSSDQWGQLNTEAFF.

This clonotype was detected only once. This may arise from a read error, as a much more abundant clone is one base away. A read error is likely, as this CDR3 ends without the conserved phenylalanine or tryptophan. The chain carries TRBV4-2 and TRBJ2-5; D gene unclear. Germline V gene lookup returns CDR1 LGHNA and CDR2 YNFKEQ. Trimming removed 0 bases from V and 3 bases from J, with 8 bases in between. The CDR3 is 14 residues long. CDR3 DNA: TGTGCCAGCAGCCAAGACAGCAGCGAAGAGACCCAGTACTTA. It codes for CASSQDSSEETQYL.

CDR3 in amino acids: CASSLSYRPMNTEAFF. DNA of the CDR3: TGTGCCAGCAGTTTATCGTACAGGCCAATGAACACTGAAGCTTTCTTT. The J gene is TRBJ1-1, the V gene TRBV27, with D tentatively TRBD1 (5 bases). Trimming left V 0 bases short and J 0 bases short, with 11 bases between. Germline V gene data show CDR1 as MNHEY and CDR2 as SMNVEV (reference sequence). This CDR3 contains 16 residues.

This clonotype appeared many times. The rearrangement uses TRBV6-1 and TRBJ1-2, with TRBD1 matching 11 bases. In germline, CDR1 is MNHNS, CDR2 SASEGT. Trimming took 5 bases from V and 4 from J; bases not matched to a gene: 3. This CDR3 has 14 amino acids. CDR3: CASSSGTGGYGYTF. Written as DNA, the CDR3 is TGTGCCAGCAGTTCCGGGACAGGGGGCTATGGCTACACCTTC.

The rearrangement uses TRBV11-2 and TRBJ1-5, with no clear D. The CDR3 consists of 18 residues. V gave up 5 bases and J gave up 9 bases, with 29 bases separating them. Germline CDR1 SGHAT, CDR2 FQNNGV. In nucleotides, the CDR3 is TGTGCCAGCAGCCCCCTAAAAGGACGGAAGAGGGATGGTGTGCCCCAGCATTTT. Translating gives CASSPLKGRKRDGVPQHF.

For the CDR3, the DNA is TGTGCCAGCAGCCGCTGGACAGGGAACAATGAGCAGTTCTTC. It is translated as CASSRWTGNNEQFF. The rearrangement uses TRBV3-1 and TRBJ2-1, with 8 bases that match TRBD1. Germline CDR1 and CDR2: LGHDT and YNNKEL (reference sequence). The CDR3 totals 14 residues. V dropped 4 bases and J dropped 5; count of bases not matched to a gene: 4.

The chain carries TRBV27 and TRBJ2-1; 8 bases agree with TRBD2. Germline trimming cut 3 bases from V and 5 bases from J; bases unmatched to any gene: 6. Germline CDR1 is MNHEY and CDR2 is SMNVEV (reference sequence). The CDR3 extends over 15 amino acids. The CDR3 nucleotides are TGTGCCAGCAGTTTTGCGGGACTAGGGAACAATGAGCAGTTCTTC. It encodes CASSFAGLGNNEQFF.

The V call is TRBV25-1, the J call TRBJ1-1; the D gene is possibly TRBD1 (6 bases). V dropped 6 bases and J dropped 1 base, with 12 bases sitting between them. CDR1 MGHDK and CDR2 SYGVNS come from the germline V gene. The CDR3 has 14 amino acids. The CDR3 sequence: CASRQGTPNTEAFF. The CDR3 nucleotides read TGTGCCAGCAGACAGGGAACCCCGAACACTGAAGCTTTCTTT.

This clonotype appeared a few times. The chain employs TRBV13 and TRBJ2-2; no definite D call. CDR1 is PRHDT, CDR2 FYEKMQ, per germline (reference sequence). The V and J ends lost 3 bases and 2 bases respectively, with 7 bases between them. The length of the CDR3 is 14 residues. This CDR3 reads CASSFRPNTGELFF. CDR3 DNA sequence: TGTGCCAGCAGCTTTCGCCCTAACACCGGGGAGCTGTTTTTT.

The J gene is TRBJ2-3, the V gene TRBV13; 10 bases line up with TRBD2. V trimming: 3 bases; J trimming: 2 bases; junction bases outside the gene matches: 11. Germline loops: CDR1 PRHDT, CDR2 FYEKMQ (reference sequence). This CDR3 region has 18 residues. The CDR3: CASSLRLAGEKFTDTQYF. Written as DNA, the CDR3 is TGTGCCAGCAGCTTGCGGCTAGCGGGGGAAAAGTTCACAGATACGCAGTATTTT. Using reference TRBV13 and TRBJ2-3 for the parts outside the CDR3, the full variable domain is AAGVIQSPRHLIKEKRETATLKCYPIPRHDTVYWYQQGPGQDPQFLISFYEKMQSDKGSIPDRFSAQQFSDYHSELNMSSLELGDSALYFCASSLRLAGEKFTDTQYFGPGTRLTVL.

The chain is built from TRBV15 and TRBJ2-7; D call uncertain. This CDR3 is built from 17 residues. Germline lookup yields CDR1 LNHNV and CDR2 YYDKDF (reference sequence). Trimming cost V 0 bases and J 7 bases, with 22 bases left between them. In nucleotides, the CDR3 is TGTGCCACCAGCAGAGATGGTTGGCCTATGGATGGCAATGAGCAGTACTTC. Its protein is CATSRDGWPMDGNEQYF.

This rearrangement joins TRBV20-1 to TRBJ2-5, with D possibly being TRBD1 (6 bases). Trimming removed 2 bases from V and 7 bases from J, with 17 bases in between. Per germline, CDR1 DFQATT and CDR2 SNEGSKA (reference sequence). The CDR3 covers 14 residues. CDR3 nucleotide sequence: TGCAGTGCTAGATCTAGCCAGGGGAGAGGGACCCAGTACTTC. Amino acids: CSARSSQGRGTQYF.

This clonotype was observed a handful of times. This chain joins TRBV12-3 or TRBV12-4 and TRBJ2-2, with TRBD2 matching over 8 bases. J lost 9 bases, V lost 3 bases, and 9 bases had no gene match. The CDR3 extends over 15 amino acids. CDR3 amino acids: CASSFGLAESRELFF. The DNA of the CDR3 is TGTGCCAGCAGTTTCGGACTAGCTGAATCTAGGGAGCTGTTTTTT.

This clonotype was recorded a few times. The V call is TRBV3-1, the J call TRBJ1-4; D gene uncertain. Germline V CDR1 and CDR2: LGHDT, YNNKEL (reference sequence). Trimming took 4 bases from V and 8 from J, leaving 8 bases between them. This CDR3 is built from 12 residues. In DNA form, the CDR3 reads TGTGCCAGCAGCCGCGGAGAGGAAAAACTGTTTTTT. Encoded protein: CASSRGEEKLFF.

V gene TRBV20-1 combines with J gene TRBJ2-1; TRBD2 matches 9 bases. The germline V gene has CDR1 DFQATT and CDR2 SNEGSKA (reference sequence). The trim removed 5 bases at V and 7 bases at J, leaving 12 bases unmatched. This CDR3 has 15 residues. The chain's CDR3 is CSAPPGLAGRNEQFF. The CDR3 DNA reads TGCAGTGCTCCCCCGGGACTAGCAGGGAGGAATGAGCAGTTCTTC.

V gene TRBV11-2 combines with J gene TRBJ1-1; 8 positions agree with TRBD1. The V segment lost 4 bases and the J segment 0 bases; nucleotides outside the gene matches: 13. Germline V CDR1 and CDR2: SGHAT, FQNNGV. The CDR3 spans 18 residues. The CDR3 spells CASSYPRGPDKMNTEAFF. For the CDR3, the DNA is TGTGCCAGCAGCTACCCCAGGGGGCCGGACAAAATGAACACTGAAGCTTTCTTT.

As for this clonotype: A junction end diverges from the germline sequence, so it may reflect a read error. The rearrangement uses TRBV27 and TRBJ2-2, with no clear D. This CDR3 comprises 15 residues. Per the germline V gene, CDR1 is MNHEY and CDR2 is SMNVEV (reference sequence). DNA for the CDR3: TGTGCCAGCAGTCTATCCCCGGGTTACACCGGGGAGCTGTTTTTT. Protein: CASSLSPGYTGELFF.

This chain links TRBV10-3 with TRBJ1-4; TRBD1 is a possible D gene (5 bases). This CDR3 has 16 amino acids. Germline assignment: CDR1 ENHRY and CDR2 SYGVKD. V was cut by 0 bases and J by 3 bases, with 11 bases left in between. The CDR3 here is CAISESEGVSNEKLFF. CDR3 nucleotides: TGTGCCATCAGTGAGTCAGAAGGGGTCTCTAATGAAAAACTGTTTTTT.

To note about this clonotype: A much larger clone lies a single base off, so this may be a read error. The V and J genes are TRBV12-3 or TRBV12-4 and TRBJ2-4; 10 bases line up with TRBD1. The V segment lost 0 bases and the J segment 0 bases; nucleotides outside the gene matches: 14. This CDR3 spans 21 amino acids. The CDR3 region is CASSLALSGQGKRVAKNIQYF. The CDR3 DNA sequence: TGTGCCAGCAGTTTAGCACTTTCGGGACAGGGGAAAAGGGTAGCCAAAAACATTCAGTACTTC.